Only a few counts were recorded for the clone carrying this T cell receptor beta chain. The antigen remains undetermined. Once sorted, every population was more than 98% pure. The data are from a study of beta chain features in type 1 diabetes. About the research overall: Researchers looked at 85 million to 110 million sorted cells across all samples.

Isolated RNA was reverse transcribed in full, so expressed TCRB transcripts were sequenced. Sequencing was performed with immunoSEQ multiplex PCR; in TCRdb, only in-frame clones are kept and a portion is missing. Among 300,000 or so clones listed, about 14% were seen once. Study-level findings and limits: In type 1 diabetes patients, VDJ junctions had fewer insertions; deletions at these junctions were more frequent. In every one of the four CD4+ subsets, TCRB CDR3s were moderately but significantly shorter in Type 1 diabetes patients.

The CDR3 covers 16 residues. Per the germline V gene, CDR1 is ENHRY and CDR2 is SYGVKD. V lost 0 bases to trimming and J lost 5 bases; unmatched junction nucleotides: 6. This receptor was obtained from a woman aged 18-35 years with type 1 diabetes. Input material: naive CD4+ T cells from blood. The rearrangement links TRBV10-3 to TRBJ2-5; TRBD2 matches 10 bases. CDR3 sequence (DNA): TGTGCCATCAGTGAGTCAACGGGACTAGCGTGGGAGACCCAGTACTTC. It encodes CAISESTGLAWETQYF.